This TCR beta chain stems from a study of T cells after yellow fever vaccination. Study-level background: SMART-Seq v4 Ultra Low Input served to prepare low-cell-number fractions. Findings of the study overall: The secondary T-cell response peaked on day 5, not day 15, but was weaker. CD4 and CD8 compartments shared a small share of clonotypes.

At least ten counts were recorded for this clonotype. Its antigen is not known. CDR1 and CDR2 from the germline V gene are MDHEN and SYDVKM. The length of the CDR3 is 15 residues. Trimming cost V 5 bases and J 5 bases; bases outside gene matches: 6. 5'RACE template switching generated TCR cDNA, adding a universal primer site and UMIs. Each CDR3 protein is one row after TCRdb ran MiXCR on the 5' RACE reads. Of about 400,000 distinct CDR3 sequences detected, around 6.4% appear once; the ten largest clones hold 14% to 15%. The sequence came from a man between 25 and 39 years old who received the YFV17D yellow fever vaccine. J is TRBJ2-1 and V is TRBV28; 10 bases line up with TRBD2. The starting material was PBMCs, obtained 5 days after the yellow fever booster vaccination. CDR3 in DNA: TGTGCCAGCAGTGATAAACTAGCGGGAAACAATGAGCAGTTCTTC. Amino acids: CASSDKLAGNNEQFF.